Listed here are 3 T cell receptor beta chains from one sample, sequenced in a study of blood T cell repertoires in COVID-19 (dated by TCRdb to about 2020). The library was produced with the immunoSEQ multiplex PCR assay. The clones in this table, taken by TCRdb from immuneACCESS, are in-frame only. Not every clone is retained; where verified, under half of the shortfall comes from an unresolved V gene, and the cause of the rest is unknown. The sample records under 250,000 clones, about 90% of which are singletons. The top ten clones comprise 0.82% of the sample. The sequenced material came from peripheral blood. The receptor set was obtained from a man aged 60-69 years with COVID-19, enrolled during active disease.

The chain couples TRBV18 to TRBJ2-5; 9 bases are a match to TRBD1. The germline gives CDR1 KGHSH, CDR2 LQKENI. V was pared by 1 base and J by 0 bases, with 9 bases of the junction left unmatched. The CDR3 is 18 residues long. DNA of the CDR3: TGTGCCAGCTCACCACTCCCGACAGGGGGAATGTACCAAGAGACCCAGTACTTC. Translated, it gives CASSPLPTGGMYQETQYF.

This chain uses TRBV6-5 with TRBJ1-2; the D is unclear. CDR3 length equals 13 residues. V was cut by 4 bases and J by 6 bases, with 12 bases left in between. CDR1 is MNHEY and CDR2 is SVGAGI in the germline V gene. The CDR3 reads CASSSPPGNGYTF. The DNA of the CDR3 is TGTGCCAGCAGTTCCCCGCCGGGTAATGGCTACACCTTC.

The gene calls are TRBV5-4 and TRBJ2-1; TRBD2 matches at 10 bases. There are 15 residues in the CDR3. J gave up 0 bases and V 3 bases, and 0 bases lay outside the gene matches. The germline V gene encodes CDR1 SGHNT and CDR2 YYREEE (reference sequence). CDR3 sequence: CASSSSGSSYNEQFF. DNA for the CDR3: TGTGCCAGCAGCTCTAGCGGGAGCTCCTACAATGAGCAGTTCTTC.